Sequencing of this TCR beta chain was carried out in a study of TIL therapy for anti-PD-1-resistant metastatic lung cancer. The wider study: Tumor harvest preceded PD-1/PD-L1 blockade, followed by nivolumab treatment.

The V segment lost 7 bases and the J segment 3 bases; nucleotides outside the gene matches: 10. CDR3 length: 15 amino acids. Germline V lookup: CDR1 LNHDA, CDR2 SQIVND (reference sequence). Time point reported: pre-treatment sample, taken before nivolumab and TIL therapy. The immunoSEQ assay was v3. Sequencing used immunoSEQ multiplex PCR; TCRdb keeps in-frame clones, though not all of them. This repertoire shows more than 45,000 clones, 70% to 75% found once; its top ten account for more than 1.5%. This TCR derives from a person aged 25-85 years with non-small cell lung cancer. This specimen was blood, taken at baseline. The chain employs TRBV19 and TRBJ2-5; 8 bases line up with TRBD1. CDR3: CASNPSDRVKETQYF. CDR3 nucleotide sequence: TGTGCCAGTAACCCGTCGGACAGGGTTAAAGAGACCCAGTACTTC.